The next 15 T cell receptor beta chains were all read from a single sample in a study of spatial heterogeneity in lung cancer. Time point described: blood at routine non-recurrence follow-up after resection. TCRdb re-derived calls from the 5' RACE reads in MiXCR, one entry per CDR3 protein. The table has 100,000 to 120,000 distinct CDR3 sequences, roughly 10% seen once; the top ten hold approximately 24%. The sequencing used PBMCs, collected at follow-up. The receptor source for this set is a female donor with early-stage non-small cell lung cancer.

This clonotype was found a few times. The chain is built from TRBV7-2 and TRBJ2-2, with TRBD2 matching over 9 bases. V dropped 2 bases and J dropped 7; count of bases not matched to a gene: 11. This CDR3 is built from 17 residues. Germline V gene data show CDR1 as SGHTA and CDR2 as FQGNSA. The CDR3 DNA sequence: TGTGCCAGCAGCTTAAGCGGAGCGGGAGGTAGAAACGGGGAGCTGTTTTTT. This sequence encodes CASSLSGAGGRNGELFF.

This clonotype was counted a few times. The chain employs TRBV20-1 and TRBJ1-4; possible D gene TRBD1, 5 bases. This CDR3 is 14 amino acids long. The V end lost 4 bases, the J end lost 8 bases, and 17 bases lay between the germline ends. Germline-derived CDR1 and CDR2 are DFQATT and SNEGSKA (reference sequence). CDR3 DNA: TGCAGTGCTACTCTAGGGGCGAATGGGGAAAAACTGTTTTTT. Residues: CSATLGANGEKLFF.

This chain joins TRBV9 and TRBJ2-1; the match to TRBD2 covers 8 bases. J gave up 9 bases and V 4 bases, and 18 bases lay outside the gene matches. The germline gives CDR1 SGDLS, CDR2 YYNGEE. The CDR3 is 17 residues long. The CDR3 sequence is CASSPIFFGLASGEQFF. The CDR3 region has the DNA TGTGCCAGCAGCCCCATATTCTTTGGACTAGCATCCGGTGAGCAGTTCTTC.

This clonotype was counted many times. The chain combines TRBV5-6 with TRBJ1-4, with D possibly matching TRBD1 (6 bases). The CDR3 consists of 15 residues. The germline V and J ends were trimmed by 1 base and 2 bases, with 9 bases remaining between them. Germline CDR1 is SGHDT and CDR2 is YYEEEE. The CDR3 loop reads CASSLWGATNEKLFF. CDR3 in DNA: TGTGCCAGCAGCTTGTGGGGGGCGACTAATGAAAAACTGTTTTTT.

In its sample, this clonotype was seen many times. V gene TRBV12-3 or TRBV12-4 combines with J gene TRBJ2-5; no reliable D call. Trimming took off 6 bases at V and 1 base at J, with 6 bases between the two ends. The CDR3 has 12 residues. The CDR3 loop is CASRFTQETQYF. The CDR3 bases are TGTGCCAGCAGGTTCACCCAAGAGACCCAGTACTTC.

This clonotype was seen ten or more times. The chain uses TRBV18 and TRBJ1-1, with a weak D call TRBD1 (5 bases). Trimming left V 7 bases short and J 7 bases short, with 16 bases between. Germline lookup yields CDR1 KGHSH and CDR2 LQKENI. CDR3 size: 13 residues. In DNA form, the CDR3 reads TGTGCCAGCTATCCCCCTGGGGGTAATGAAGCTTTCTTT. It encodes CASYPPGGNEAFF.

The genes are TRBV24-1 and TRBJ1-2; a possible D gene is TRBD1 (5 bases). CDR3 length equals 14 residues. CDR1 and CDR2 from the germline V gene are KGHDR and SFDVKD. The ends were cut back, 7 bases at V and 2 bases at J, with 13 bases in the middle. In DNA, the CDR3 is TGTGCCACCAGCCACCAGGACAAGAACTATGGCTACACCTTC. The encoded protein is CATSHQDKNYGYTF.

This sequence joins TRBV2 and TRBJ1-5; D is unresolved. The CDR3 covers 12 residues. The germline gives CDR1 SNHLY, CDR2 FYNNEI. V shed 6 bases and J shed 9 bases, with 12 bases lying between them. CDR3 amino acids: CASRSEVRPQHF. CDR3 coding DNA: TGTGCCAGCAGGAGCGAAGTTCGGCCCCAGCATTTT.

This sequence joins TRBV20-1 and TRBJ1-2; D unclear. The germline V gene has CDR1 DFQATT and CDR2 SNEGSKA (reference sequence). Trimming left V 2 bases short and J 4 bases short, with 14 bases between. The length of the CDR3 is 14 residues. CDR3: CSARQPGVSYGYTF. The CDR3 nucleotides are TGCAGTGCTAGACAACCCGGAGTGTCCTATGGCTACACCTTC.

This clonotype has a count of ten or more. The chain carries TRBV28 and TRBJ1-1; 7 nucleotides align to TRBD1. Losses at the gene ends were 9 bases for V and 11 bases for J; bases not matched to a gene: 9. From germline, CDR1 is MDHEN and CDR2 SYDVKM. CDR3 length: 11 amino acids. Written as DNA, the CDR3 is TGTGCCAGTCACAGGGACAGACGTGCTTTCTTT. Translating it yields CASHRDRRAFF.

This clonotype has at least ten counts. This chain links TRBV9 with TRBJ2-7; 10 positions agree with TRBD2. Germline trimming cut 0 bases from V and 0 bases from J; bases unmatched to any gene: 3. The CDR3 spans 16 residues. Germline V gene data show CDR1 as SGDLS and CDR2 as YYNGEE. The chain's CDR3 is CASSVEPSGSSYEQYF. The CDR3 region has the DNA TGTGCCAGCAGCGTAGAACCTAGCGGGAGCTCCTACGAGCAGTACTTC. The full variable domain, with the rest looked up from reference TRBV9 and TRBJ2-7, is DSGVTQTPKHLITATGQRVTLRCSPRSGDLSVYWYQQSLDQGLQFLIQYYNGEERAKGNILERFSAQQFPDLHSELNLSSLELGDSALYFCASSVEPSGSSYEQYFGPGTRLTVT.

This clonotype was detected ten times or more. This sequence joins TRBV7-9 and TRBJ2-1; possibly TRBD2 for D (8 bases). Trimming cost V 3 bases and J 7 bases, with 22 bases left between them. Germline V gives CDR1 SEHNR, CDR2 FQNEAQ (reference sequence). CDR3 size: 17 residues. CDR3 residues: CASSFDPGRGRLNEQFF. CDR3 DNA: TGTGCCAGCAGCTTTGACCCCGGGAGGGGGCGGTTGAATGAGCAGTTCTTC.

J is TRBJ1-5 and V is TRBV10-3; D is undetermined. Trimming took off 3 bases at V and 5 bases at J, with 5 bases between the two ends. This CDR3 comprises 12 residues. The germline V gene encodes CDR1 ENHRY and CDR2 SYGVKD. The CDR3 sequence: CAISDSDQPQHF. In DNA form, the CDR3 reads TGTGCCATCAGTGATTCTGATCAGCCCCAGCATTTT.

This clonotype has just a few counts. The CDR3 region has the DNA TGTGCCAGTAAGGAGGATGGGCGGATGAACACTGAAGCTTTCTTT. Translation gives CASKEDGRMNTEAFF. The genes are TRBV12-3 or TRBV12-4 and TRBJ1-1; D is unresolved. This CDR3 has 15 residues. The V and J ends lost 9 bases and 0 bases respectively, with 17 bases between them.

V and J are TRBV7-2 and TRBJ2-1; D is unclear. The CDR3 spans 16 residues. V shed 2 bases and J shed 6 bases, with 17 bases lying between them. Germline V gene sequence: CDR1 SGHTA, CDR2 FQGNSA. The CDR3 DNA reads TGTGCCAGCAGCTTATCCTCCCCCACGACGAGCAATGAGCAGTTCTTC. Residues: CASSLSSPTTSNEQFF.